A selection of T cell receptor beta chains follows, all from one sample in a study of T and B cells in COVID-19 patients. MiXCR was run by TCRdb on the multiplex PCR reads, yielding one entry per CDR3 protein. The sample has around 6,500 distinct CDR3 sequences, roughly 28% seen once; the top ten hold more than 9.5%. The source material was blood. The receptors were gathered from a human donor with active COVID-19. Each CDR3 is given with its conserved first and last residue. Fields, in order: D gene, V gene, J gene, clone size, CDR3 DNA, CDR3 protein. The D gene is left open where the match is weak. The size field is filled for only some rows; it gives once, few, many or a size class.

D gene: TRBD1
V gene: TRBV12-3/TRBV12-4
J gene: TRBJ1-1
clone size: many
CDR3 DNA: TGTGCCAGCAGTTTAAGGGACAGGGACACTGAAGCTTTCTTT
CDR3 protein: CASSLRDRDTEAFF

D gene: NA
V gene: TRBV6-4
J gene: TRBJ2-3
clone size: NA
CDR3 DNA: TGTGCCAGCAGTTTAGACAGGCCCACAGATACGCAGTATTTT
CDR3 protein: CASSLDRPTDTQYF

D gene: NA
V gene: TRBV20-1
J gene: TRBJ2-3
clone size: NA
CDR3 DNA: TGCAGTGCTCGGAAGCATCAGGGGCGGTCAGATACGCAGTATTTT
CDR3 protein: CSARKHQGRSDTQYF

D gene: NA
V gene: TRBV19
J gene: TRBJ2-7
clone size: medium-sized
CDR3 DNA: TGTGCCAGTAGTATAGATAACAGCTACGAGCAGTACTTC
CDR3 protein: CASSIDNSYEQYF

D gene: NA
V gene: TRBV2
J gene: TRBJ2-6
clone size: few
CDR3 DNA: TGTGCCAGTATGGAGGTATCTGGGGCCAACGTCCTGACTTTC
CDR3 protein: CASMEVSGANVLTF

D gene: NA
V gene: TRBV5-6
J gene: TRBJ1-5
clone size: few
CDR3 DNA: TGTGCCAGCAGCTTACAGGGTTACAATCAGCCCCAGCATTTT
CDR3 protein: CASSLQGYNQPQHF

D gene: NA
V gene: TRBV19
J gene: TRBJ2-7
clone size: medium-sized
CDR3 DNA: TGTGCCAGTAGTGCGCGGGACGACTCTTACGAGCAGTACTTC
CDR3 protein: CASSARDDSYEQYF

D gene: TRBD1
V gene: TRBV4-1
J gene: TRBJ2-4
clone size: NA
CDR3 DNA: TGCGCCAGCAGCCAACCGACAGGGTATGGGGCCAAAAACATTCAGTACTTC
CDR3 protein: CASSQPTGYGAKNIQYF

D gene: NA
V gene: TRBV6-5
J gene: TRBJ1-1
clone size: many
CDR3 DNA: TGTGCCAGCAGTTACACCCGACTCGGAGGGTCTGAAGCTTTCTTT
CDR3 protein: CASSYTRLGGSEAFF

D gene: NA
V gene: TRBV7-2
J gene: TRBJ2-1
clone size: few
CDR3 DNA: TGTGCCAGCAGCTTAGGCGGTGGGTACAATGAGCAGTTCTTC
CDR3 protein: CASSLGGGYNEQFF

D gene: TRBD1
V gene: TRBV27
J gene: TRBJ2-4
clone size: few
CDR3 DNA: TGTGCCAGCAGTCCCTCCCCCTGGGACAGGGCCAAAAACATTCAGTACTTC
CDR3 protein: CASSPSPWDRAKNIQYF

D gene: NA
V gene: TRBV12-3/TRBV12-4
J gene: TRBJ1-2
clone size: NA
CDR3 DNA: TGTGCCAGCAGTTTAGCCCCGGGGTGGCACTATGGCTACACCTTC
CDR3 protein: CASSLAPGWHYGYTF

D gene: TRBD2
V gene: TRBV27
J gene: TRBJ2-2
clone size: NA
CDR3 DNA: TGTGCCAGCAGTATGGCGGGAGGGACGAAATTCACCGGGGAGCTGTTTTTT
CDR3 protein: CASSMAGGTKFTGELFF

D gene: NA
V gene: TRBV19
J gene: TRBJ1-5
clone size: medium-sized
CDR3 DNA: TGTGCCAGTAGTATAGATCGGCCGAGGGGAGGTCAGCCCCAGCATTTT
CDR3 protein: CASSIDRPRGGQPQHF

D gene: NA
V gene: TRBV6-5
J gene: TRBJ1-1
clone size: few
CDR3 DNA: TGTGCCAGCAGACTACAGGCCCTCGCCCCTGAAGCTTTCTTT
CDR3 protein: CASRLQALAPEAFF

D gene: NA
V gene: TRBV21-1
J gene: TRBJ1-6
clone size: few
CDR3 DNA: TGTGCCAGCAGAAAAAGGGGGGACCGGGACAGAGATTCACCCCTCCACTTT
CDR3 protein: CASRKRGDRDRDSPLHF

D gene: NA
V gene: TRBV19
J gene: TRBJ2-5
clone size: medium-sized
CDR3 DNA: TGTGCCAGTAGTATGAGTGTAAGGAGCCAAGAGACCCAGTACTTC
CDR3 protein: CASSMSVRSQETQYF

D gene: NA
V gene: TRBV6-5
J gene: TRBJ2-3
clone size: medium-sized
CDR3 DNA: TGTGCCAGCAGCTCCAATACACAGATAACGCAGTATTTT
CDR3 protein: CASSSNTQITQYF

D gene: NA
V gene: TRBV6-5
J gene: TRBJ1-6
clone size: medium-sized
CDR3 DNA: TGTGCCAGCAGTTATGATGGGAACAATTCACCCCTCCACTTT
CDR3 protein: CASSYDGNNSPLHF

D gene: TRBD2
V gene: TRBV20-1
J gene: TRBJ2-1
clone size: few
CDR3 DNA: TGCAGTGCTGGACCGGGACTAAACTCCGGCAATGAGCAGTTCTTC
CDR3 protein: CSAGPGLNSGNEQFF

D gene: TRBD1
V gene: TRBV30
J gene: TRBJ2-3
clone size: NA
CDR3 DNA: TGTGCCTGGAGTCGACAGGGGAAAAACACAGATACGCAGTATTTT
CDR3 protein: CAWSRQGKNTDTQYF

D gene: TRBD1
V gene: TRBV5-1
J gene: TRBJ2-7
clone size: NA
CDR3 DNA: TGCGCCAGCAGCTTGGCCCCGGGACAGGTTTCCTACGAGCAGTACTTC
CDR3 protein: CASSLAPGQVSYEQYF

D gene: NA
V gene: TRBV5-6
J gene: TRBJ2-3
clone size: NA
CDR3 DNA: TGTGCCAGCAGCTTGGACCCCGGGTTCAGCACAGATACGCAGTATTTT
CDR3 protein: CASSLDPGFSTDTQYF

D gene: TRBD1
V gene: TRBV6-1
J gene: TRBJ1-5
clone size: few
CDR3 DNA: TGTGCCAGCGCAGACAGGGGGAATCAGCCCCAGCATTTT
CDR3 protein: CASADRGNQPQHF

D gene: NA
V gene: TRBV5-6
J gene: TRBJ2-1
clone size: many
CDR3 DNA: TGTGCCAGCAGCTTGTTACAGTACAATGAGCAGTTCTTC
CDR3 protein: CASSLLQYNEQFF

D gene: TRBD2
V gene: TRBV6-1
J gene: TRBJ2-3
clone size: NA
CDR3 DNA: TGTGCCAGTGGACTAGCGGGAGGGCCGGATACGCAGTATTTT
CDR3 protein: CASGLAGGPDTQYF

D gene: NA
V gene: TRBV18
J gene: TRBJ2-2
clone size: many
CDR3 DNA: TGTGCCAGCTCACCGGGGAAGGCAACCGGGGAGCTGTTTTTT
CDR3 protein: CASSPGKATGELFF

D gene: NA
V gene: TRBV19
J gene: TRBJ2-6
clone size: medium-sized
CDR3 DNA: TGTGCCAGTAGTAAGGGACGGGCAGGAGGGTTCTCTGGGGCCAACGTCCTGACTTTC
CDR3 protein: CASSKGRAGGFSGANVLTF

D gene: NA
V gene: TRBV19
J gene: TRBJ1-1
clone size: medium-sized
CDR3 DNA: TGTGCCAGTAGTATAAAGGGATACACTGAAGCTTTCTTT
CDR3 protein: CASSIKGYTEAFF

D gene: NA
V gene: TRBV6-2/TRBV6-3
J gene: TRBJ2-5
clone size: many
CDR3 DNA: TGTGCCAGCACCCCTCCGCGGGGTATGAGGTCGGAGACCCAGTACTTC
CDR3 protein: CASTPPRGMRSETQYF

D gene: TRBD1
V gene: TRBV5-1
J gene: TRBJ1-4
clone size: NA
CDR3 DNA: TGCGCCAGCAGCTTGGGCCAGGGGGCGAGGTTTGGTGAAAAACTGTTTTTT
CDR3 protein: CASSLGQGARFGEKLFF

D gene: NA
V gene: TRBV20-1
J gene: TRBJ1-5
clone size: NA
CDR3 DNA: TGCAGTGCTCCTCAGCCCCAGCATTTT
CDR3 protein: CSAPQPQHF

D gene: NA
V gene: TRBV28
J gene: TRBJ2-7
clone size: NA
CDR3 DNA: TGTGCCAGCACCCCAGGCCCATACCCAACCTACGAGCAGTACTTC
CDR3 protein: CASTPGPYPTYEQYF

D gene: TRBD2
V gene: TRBV19
J gene: TRBJ2-1
clone size: medium-sized
CDR3 DNA: TGTGCCAGTAGTATTGGGACTAGTGGTCGCAATGAGCAGTTCTTC
CDR3 protein: CASSIGTSGRNEQFF

D gene: NA
V gene: TRBV6-2/TRBV6-3
J gene: TRBJ1-1
clone size: few
CDR3 DNA: TGTGCCAGCACCAACAGGCTCATGAACACTGAAGCTTTCTTT
CDR3 protein: CASTNRLMNTEAFF

D gene: NA
V gene: TRBV27
J gene: TRBJ1-1
clone size: few
CDR3 DNA: TGTGCCAGCAGTTTGTCTGGGCCCACTGAAGCTTTCTTT
CDR3 protein: CASSLSGPTEAFF

D gene: NA
V gene: TRBV6-2/TRBV6-3
J gene: TRBJ2-6
clone size: many
CDR3 DNA: TGTGCCAGCAGTTACGGGGGCTCAGGGGCCAACGTCCTGACTTTC
CDR3 protein: CASSYGGSGANVLTF

D gene: NA
V gene: TRBV11-3
J gene: TRBJ2-7
clone size: medium-sized
CDR3 DNA: TGTGCCAGCAGCTTTGGGGCCTACGAGCAGTACTTC
CDR3 protein: CASSFGAYEQYF

D gene: NA
V gene: TRBV6-1
J gene: TRBJ1-2
clone size: few
CDR3 DNA: TGTGCCAGCATGAGTACTGAAGTCTATGGCTACACCTTC
CDR3 protein: CASMSTEVYGYTF

D gene: TRBD1
V gene: TRBV19
J gene: TRBJ1-4
clone size: medium-sized
CDR3 DNA: TGTGCCACCCATGGGGGCCGCACAGGGGAGGGAGAAAAACTGTTTTTT
CDR3 protein: CATHGGRTGEGEKLFF

D gene: NA
V gene: TRBV18
J gene: TRBJ2-5
clone size: many
CDR3 DNA: TGTGCCAGCTCACCAGGAGACCGCGGTGAGACCCAGTACTTC
CDR3 protein: CASSPGDRGETQYF